This TCR beta chain is drawn from a study of T-cell memory formation after mild COVID-19. The study, taken as a whole, reports: Day 15 to 85 contracting clones showed balanced CD4/CD8; later expanders leaned CD4+. Contracting CD4+ clones sat mainly in CM and EM; CD8+ in EMRA.

This clonotype was counted between two and nine times. Antigen unknown. cDNA libraries for TCR alpha and TCR beta, carrying sample barcodes and UMIs, came from 5'RACE with constant-segment primers. From the 5' RACE reads, TCRdb called clonotypes with MiXCR, one entry per CDR3 protein. The sample carries hundreds of thousands of distinct CDR3 sequences, 24% recorded once. This receptor was taken from an adult woman who had mild COVID-19 (a few samples of this study predate the infection). Cell type and time point are not known. Specimen: PBMCs or a T cell subset sorted from them (not recorded which).

CDR3 residues: CASSGGRTLVEAFF. CDR3 DNA: TGTGCCAGCTCAGGGGGGAGGACACTGGTTGAAGCTTTCTTT. The chain has TRBV18 and TRBJ1-1, with D perhaps TRBD1 (5 bases). CDR3 length equals 14 residues. Trimming cost V 5 bases and J 7 bases, with 17 bases left between them. Germline V gives CDR1 KGHSH, CDR2 LQKENI. Using reference TRBV18 and TRBJ1-1 for the parts outside the CDR3, the full variable domain is NAGVMQNPRHLVRRRGQEARLRCSPMKGHSHVYWYRQLPEEGLKFMVYLQKENIIDESGMPKERFSAEFPKEGPSILRIQQVVRGDSAAYFCASSGGRTLVEAFFGQGTRLTVV.